One and the same sample provided the 2 T cell receptor beta chains below, sequenced in a study of PD-L1 blockade in urothelial cancer. Clones were sequenced by immunoSEQ multiplex PCR, and TCRdb holds only the in-frame ones, with some missing. Of about 72,000 clones listed, approximately 86% are singletons. Time point reported: pretreatment peripheral blood. The input for sequencing was PBMCs, taken around atezolizumab (anti-PD-L1) treatment. These TCRs come from a man in his fifties or sixties with urothelial cancer.

The chain combines TRBV14 with TRBJ2-1, with D maybe TRBD1 (5 bases). Trimming took off 0 bases at V and 3 bases at J, with 21 bases between the two ends. Germline V gene lookup returns CDR1 SGHDN and CDR2 FVKESK. This CDR3 has 19 residues. Here the CDR3 reads CASSQDRGWWQGNYNEQFF. The CDR3 DNA is TGTGCCAGCAGCCAAGATAGAGGTTGGTGGCAGGGCAACTACAATGAGCAGTTCTTC.

The CDR3: CASSVGGTGGRTEQFF. CDR3 nucleotides: TGTGCCAGCAGCGTAGGTGGGACAGGGGGCCGGACGGAGCAGTTCTTC. The chain carries TRBV9 and TRBJ2-1, with TRBD1 matching over 12 bases. Per the germline V gene, CDR1 is SGDLS and CDR2 is YYNGEE. Unmatched junction bases numbered 8, after V lost 0 bases and J lost 10 bases. The CDR3 contains 16 residues.